This T cell receptor beta chain was sequenced during a study of OX40 agonist ivuxolimab in advanced cancers. The wider study: Roughly two fifths of patients had received prior checkpoint inhibitor therapy.

Generated by immunoSEQ multiplex PCR, the TCRdb table keeps only in-frame clones and is missing some. The table includes roughly 74,000 clones, about 94% detected once. The V end was cut by 5 bases, the J end by 7 bases, with 11 bases between. The CDR3 covers 12 residues. CDR1 is SGHVS and CDR2 is FNYEAQ in the germline V gene. The rearrangement links TRBV7-6 to TRBJ1-2, with D perhaps matching TRBD1 (5 bases). This clonotype was obtained from an adult with an advanced solid tumor such as melanoma, head and neck, liver or kidney cancer. The sample here was CD4+ or CD8+ T cells sorted from blood, taken in a trial of the OX40 agonist ivuxolimab. The CDR3 spells CASSPGGSGYTF. In DNA form, the CDR3 reads TGTGCCAGCAGCCCGGGGGGGTCTGGCTACACCTTC.